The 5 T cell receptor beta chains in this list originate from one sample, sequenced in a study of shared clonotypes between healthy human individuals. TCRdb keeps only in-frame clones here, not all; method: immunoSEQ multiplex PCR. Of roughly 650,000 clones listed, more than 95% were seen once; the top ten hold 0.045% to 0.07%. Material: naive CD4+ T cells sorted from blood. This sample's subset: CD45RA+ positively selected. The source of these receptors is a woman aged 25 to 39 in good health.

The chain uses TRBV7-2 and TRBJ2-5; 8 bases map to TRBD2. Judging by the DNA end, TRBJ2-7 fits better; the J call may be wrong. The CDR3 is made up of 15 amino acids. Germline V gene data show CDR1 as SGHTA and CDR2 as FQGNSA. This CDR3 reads CASSLSSGPAYEQYF. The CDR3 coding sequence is TGTGCCAGCAGCTTATCTAGCGGGCCTGCCTACGAGCAGTACTTC.

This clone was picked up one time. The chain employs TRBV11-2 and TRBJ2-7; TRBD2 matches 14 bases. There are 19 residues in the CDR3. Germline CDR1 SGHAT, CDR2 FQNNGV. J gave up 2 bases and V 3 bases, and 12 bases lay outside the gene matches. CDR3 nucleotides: TGTGCCAGCAGCTTTACGACGACTAGCGGGAGGGCCGCAGCCTACGAGCAGTACTTC. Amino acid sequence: CASSFTTTSGRAAAYEQYF. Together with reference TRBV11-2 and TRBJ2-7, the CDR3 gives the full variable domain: EAGVAQSPRYKIIEKRQSVAFWCNPISGHATLYWYQQILGQGPKLLIQFQNNGVVDDSQLPKDRFSAERLKGVDSTLKIQPAKLEDSAVYLCASSFTTTSGRAAAYEQYFGPGTRLTVT.

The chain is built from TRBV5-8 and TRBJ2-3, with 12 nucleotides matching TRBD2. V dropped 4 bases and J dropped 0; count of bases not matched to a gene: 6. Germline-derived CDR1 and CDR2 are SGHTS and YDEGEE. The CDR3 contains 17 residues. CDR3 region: CASSLEGTSGSTDTQYF. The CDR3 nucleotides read TGTGCCAGCAGCCTTGAAGGGACTAGCGGGAGCACAGATACGCAGTATTTT.

The CDR3 DNA is TGCGCCAGCAGCCAGGGACAGGCCTACGAGCAGTACTTC. Amino acid sequence: CASSQGQAYEQYF. The chain uses TRBV5-1 and TRBJ2-7; 8 nucleotides line up with TRBD1. The CDR3 contains 13 residues. V shed 4 bases, J shed 2 bases, and the junction held 2 bases outside the gene matches. Germline CDR1 and CDR2: SGHRS and YFSETQ.

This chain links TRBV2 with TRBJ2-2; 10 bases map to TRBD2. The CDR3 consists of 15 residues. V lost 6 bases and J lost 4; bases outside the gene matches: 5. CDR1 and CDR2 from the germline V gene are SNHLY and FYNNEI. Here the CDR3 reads CASRTSGRATGELFF. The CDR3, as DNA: TGTGCCAGCAGAACCAGCGGGAGGGCCACCGGGGAGCTGTTTTTT.